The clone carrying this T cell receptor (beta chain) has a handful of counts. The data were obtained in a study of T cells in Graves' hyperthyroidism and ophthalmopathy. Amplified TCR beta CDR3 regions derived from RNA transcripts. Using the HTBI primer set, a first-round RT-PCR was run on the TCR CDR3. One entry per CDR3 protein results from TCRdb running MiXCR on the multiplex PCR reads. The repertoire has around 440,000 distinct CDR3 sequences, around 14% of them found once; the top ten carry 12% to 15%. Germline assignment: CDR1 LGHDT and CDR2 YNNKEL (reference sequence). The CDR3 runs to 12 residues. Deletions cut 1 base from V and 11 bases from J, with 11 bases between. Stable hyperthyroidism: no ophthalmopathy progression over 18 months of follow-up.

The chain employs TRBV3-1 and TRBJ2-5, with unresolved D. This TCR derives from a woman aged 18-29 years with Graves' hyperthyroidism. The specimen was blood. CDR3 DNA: TGTGCCAGCAGCCAAGGGCTAGTCTCTCAGTACTTC. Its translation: CASSQGLVSQYF.